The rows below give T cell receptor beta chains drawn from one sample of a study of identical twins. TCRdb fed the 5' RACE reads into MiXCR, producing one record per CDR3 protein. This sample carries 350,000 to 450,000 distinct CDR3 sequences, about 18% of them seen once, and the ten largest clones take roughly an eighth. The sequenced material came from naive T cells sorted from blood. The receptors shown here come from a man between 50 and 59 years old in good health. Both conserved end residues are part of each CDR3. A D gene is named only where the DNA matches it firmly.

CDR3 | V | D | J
CASSLTGINEQFF | TRBV11-2 | - | TRBJ2-1
CASSLTWDRGNEQFF | TRBV7-9 | TRBD1 | TRBJ2-1
CASSSLLQGMGYEQYF | TRBV7-6 | TRBD1 | TRBJ2-7
CASSVGQLSGELFF | TRBV9 | - | TRBJ2-2
CASSSGGFSNSPLHF | TRBV7-2 | - | TRBJ1-6
CASSLQGNRSGANVLTF | TRBV5-6 | - | TRBJ2-6
CASSPSSAGPYNEQFF | TRBV7-9 | - | TRBJ2-1
CASSLEGVSYNEQFF | TRBV9 | - | TRBJ2-1
CASSQVGTDYGYTF | TRBV4-3 | TRBD1 | TRBJ1-2
CASSPEAGKNIQYF | TRBV5-1 | - | TRBJ2-4
CASSPTGTGSYNEQFF | TRBV6-1 | TRBD1 | TRBJ2-1
CASRTSGGAYEQFF | TRBV28 | TRBD2 | TRBJ2-1
CAISGPLRETQYF | TRBV10-3 | - | TRBJ2-5
CASSQHMGLGETQYF | TRBV4-1 | TRBD2 | TRBJ2-5
CAWSRPVGDNSPLHF | TRBV30 | - | TRBJ1-6
CASSAGTSGPFF | TRBV14 | TRBD2 | TRBJ2-1
CSAPHTGGNSPLHF | TRBV20-1 | TRBD1 | TRBJ1-6
CASSERWGGGTEAFF | TRBV6-1 | - | TRBJ1-1
CASSEIGAGNQPQHF | TRBV2 | - | TRBJ1-5
CASSLYGTGGIGELFF | TRBV7-2 | TRBD1 | TRBJ2-2
CASSDVRNSGVNNEQFF | TRBV7-9 | TRBD2 | TRBJ2-1
CASSPTRAGGYTF | TRBV12-3/TRBV12-4 | - | TRBJ1-2
CASSQLQGANEKLFF | TRBV4-1 | TRBD1 | TRBJ1-4
CASSLGGLITEAFF | TRBV27 | - | TRBJ1-1
CAHGTASSGNTIYF | TRBV30 | TRBD1 | TRBJ1-3
CASSQGLAGGWYGYTF | TRBV4-1 | TRBD1 | TRBJ1-2
CASIAGPSYNEQFF | TRBV10-3 | TRBD2 | TRBJ2-1
CASSRGRGPRTDTQYF | TRBV5-1 | TRBD1 | TRBJ2-3
CASSLAQVNTEAFF | TRBV5-1 | - | TRBJ1-1
CATGGGWGGHNEQFF | TRBV24-1 | - | TRBJ2-1
CASSEARLAYLFF | TRBV2 | TRBD2 | TRBJ2-1
CASSLRQGTDTQYF | TRBV7-2 | - | TRBJ2-3
CASGRGLDSYNEQFF | TRBV28 | TRBD2 | TRBJ2-1
CASSPLQAGHNEQFF | TRBV5-1 | - | TRBJ2-1
CASSLGSAFSYNEQFF | TRBV5-6 | - | TRBJ2-1
CASGPGLQETQYF | TRBV5-1 | - | TRBJ2-5
CASSYTPGTEAFF | TRBV6-5 | - | TRBJ1-1
CASSPFATGNTGELFF | TRBV18 | - | TRBJ2-2
CASSSRTSRNTGELFF | TRBV5-1 | - | TRBJ2-2
CASSQGRGEQFF | TRBV4-3 | TRBD2 | TRBJ2-1
CASSRTDTEAFF | TRBV6-6 | - | TRBJ1-1
CASSLRSNTGELFF | TRBV5-1 | - | TRBJ2-2
CASSQNPTGLNTEAFF | TRBV4-2 | TRBD1 | TRBJ1-1
CATSRVKGAEETQYF | TRBV15 | TRBD1 | TRBJ2-5
CSAARGNNSYNEQFF | TRBV20-1 | - | TRBJ2-1
CAISDGGGPYEQYF | TRBV10-3 | TRBD2 | TRBJ2-7
CASTWGPRSYNEQFF | TRBV5-5 | - | TRBJ2-1
CASSPMTGADEKLFF | TRBV5-5 | TRBD1 | TRBJ1-4
CASSMDRGTTEAFF | TRBV7-3 | TRBD1 | TRBJ1-1
CSARDFLDSNYGYTF | TRBV20-1 | - | TRBJ1-2
CSATRTSTGEQYF | TRBV20-1 | - | TRBJ2-7
CASSDGGVQETQYF | TRBV2 | - | TRBJ2-5
CASSPGTSGWNEQYF | TRBV3-1 | TRBD2 | TRBJ2-7